The 25 T cell receptor beta chains below come from one sample, sequenced in a study of blood T cells in healthy people across ages. A sample-barcoded 5' primer and a J-beta primer mix were used in a second PCR of about 7 to 11 cycles. Using its own MiXCR run on the 5' RACE reads, TCRdb lists one record per CDR3 protein. Of 850,000 to 950,000 distinct CDR3 sequences listed, 25% to 35% were seen once; the top ten hold 17%. Sequences were obtained from blood. The receptor set was obtained from a woman of 80 years or more in good health.

The chain joins TRBV20-1 to TRBJ1-1, with D tentatively TRBD1 (5 bases). Germline CDR1 and CDR2: DFQATT and SNEGSKA (reference sequence). The CDR3 contains 11 residues. The CDR3 region is CRPGRGAEAFF. In nucleotides, the CDR3 is TGCAGGCCTGGAAGGGGTGCTGAAGCTTTCTTT.

The chain has TRBV5-8 and TRBJ2-3, with TRBD2 identical over 7 bases. Germline CDR1 is SGHTS and CDR2 is YDEGEE. The J segment lost 0 bases and the V segment lost 2 bases, leaving 6 bases of the junction unmatched. This CDR3 region has 16 residues. CDR3 amino acids: CASSFAGGSSTDTQYF. In DNA, the CDR3 is TGTGCCAGCAGCTTCGCCGGGGGGTCTAGCACAGATACGCAGTATTTT.

The chain has TRBV3-1 and TRBJ2-5, with a possible D match to TRBD1 (7 bases). The CDR3 extends over 15 amino acids. Trimming pared 4 bases from V and 5 bases from J, leaving 17 bases between. Looked up from germline, CDR1 is LGHDT and CDR2 is YNNKEL (reference sequence). In nucleotides, the CDR3 is TGTGCCAGCAGCCGACATCAGGGGGGCCAGGAGACCCAGTACTTC. Translating it yields CASSRHQGGQETQYF.

The chain couples TRBV7-2 to TRBJ2-1, with TRBD1 as a possible D gene (6 bases). This CDR3 comprises 15 residues. Germline-derived CDR1 and CDR2 are SGHTA and FQGNSA. V was shortened by 5 bases and J by 3 bases, with 14 bases between the two germline ends. CDR3 sequence reads: CASSQGGGHYNEQFF. The CDR3, as DNA: TGTGCCAGCAGCCAGGGTGGGGGCCACTACAATGAGCAGTTCTTC.

V and J are TRBV20-1 and TRBJ2-5, with a possible D match to TRBD1 (6 bases). The end of the DNA fits TRBJ2-7 better, so the J call may be wrong. This CDR3 is 13 amino acids long. Germline CDR1 reads DFQATT; CDR2 reads SNEGSKA (reference sequence). The CDR3 reads CSAQRRQDNEQYF. The CDR3 DNA reads as TGCAGTGCCCAGCGCCGACAGGACAACGAGCAGTACTTC.

The chain links TRBV5-1 to TRBJ2-1; 10 bases align to TRBD1. V was pared by 10 bases and J by 7 bases, with 11 bases of the junction left unmatched. The germline CDR1 and CDR2 sequences are SGHRS and YFSETQ. This CDR3 region has 14 residues. DNA of the CDR3: TGCGCCGGGATCCGACAGGGGGCGGGGAATGAGCAGTTCTTC. Translation: CAGIRQGAGNEQFF. Variable domain in full (rest from reference TRBV5-1 and TRBJ2-1): KAGVTQTPRYLIKTRGQQVTLSCSPISGHRSVSWYQQTPGQGLQFLFEYFSETQRNKGNFPGRFSGRQFSNSRSEMNVSTLELGDSALYLCAGIRQGAGNEQFFGPGTRLTVL.

This clonotype was observed a handful of times. V and J are TRBV12-3 or TRBV12-4 and TRBJ2-5; TRBD2 matches 13 bases. This CDR3 has 16 residues. With V trimmed by 6 bases and J by 6 bases, 10 bases remained unmatched. The CDR3 region is CASSHQLAGGGKTQYF. DNA of the CDR3: TGTGCCAGCAGCCACCAACTAGCGGGGGGGGGGAAGACCCAGTACTTC.

Regarding this clonotype: With a much larger clone just one base away, this may be a read error. This chain uses TRBV4-1 with TRBJ1-2; D remains ambiguous. CDR3 length: 15 residues. Germline assignment: CDR1 MGHRA and CDR2 YSYEKL. The chain's CDR3 is CASSRSDGDLYGCTF. Here the CDR3 DNA reads TGCGCCAGCAGCCGGTCCGATGGGGATCTCTATGGCTGCACCTTC.

There are many counts of this clonotype. This rearrangement joins TRBV20-1 to TRBJ2-1; D may be TRBD2 (5 bases). Germline CDR1 is DFQATT and CDR2 is SNEGSKA (reference sequence). This CDR3 is built from 11 residues. Trimming left V 3 bases short and J 8 bases short, with 8 bases between. CDR3 in amino acids: CSARRADEQFF. CDR3 bases: TGCAGTGCTAGGAGGGCTGATGAGCAGTTCTTC.

The V call is TRBV5-1, the J call TRBJ2-7; TRBD1 is a possible D gene (6 bases). The V and J ends lost 0 bases and 2 bases respectively, with 15 bases between them. Germline V gives CDR1 SGHRS, CDR2 YFSETQ. The CDR3 consists of 16 residues. The CDR3 DNA reads TGCGCCAGCAGCTTGGCCCCACAGGGTCCTACCTACGAGCAGTACTTC. Protein product: CASSLAPQGPTYEQYF. Combining the CDR3 with reference TRBV5-1 and TRBJ2-7 gives the whole variable domain KAGVTQTPRYLIKTRGQQVTLSCSPISGHRSVSWYQQTPGQGLQFLFEYFSETQRNKGNFPGRFSGRQFSNSRSEMNVSTLELGDSALYLCASSLAPQGPTYEQYFGPGTRLTVT.

This chain connects TRBV29-1 to TRBJ2-1, with 10 bases that match TRBD1. This CDR3 is built from 15 residues. Looked up from germline, CDR1 is SQVTM and CDR2 is ANQGSEA. The V segment lost 0 bases and the J segment 4 bases; nucleotides outside the gene matches: 3. CDR3 protein: CSVEDDRGQYNEQFF. The CDR3 DNA reads TGCAGCGTTGAAGACGACAGGGGGCAGTACAATGAGCAGTTCTTC.

This clonotype was found a few times. This chain links TRBV12-3 or TRBV12-4 with TRBJ1-1; D is ambiguous. V was pared by 10 bases and J by 3 bases, with 9 bases between. This CDR3 has 11 residues. The CDR3 DNA reads as TGTGCCATTTCTTACCACACTGAAGCTTTCTTT. It translates to CAISYHTEAFF.

This clonotype was detected ten times or more. This rearrangement joins TRBV12-3 or TRBV12-4 to TRBJ1-5; tentatively, D is TRBD1 (6 bases). The CDR3 is 15 amino acids. Trimming removed 5 bases at V and 3 bases at J, with 14 bases between. CDR3 sequence reads: CASSLYRVTNQPQHF. The CDR3 bases are TGTGCCAGCAGTCTCTACAGGGTGACCAATCAGCCCCAGCATTTT.

The chain combines TRBV28 with TRBJ2-3; D is perhaps TRBD2 (7 bases). This CDR3 is 15 amino acids long. Trimming took off 5 bases at V and 4 bases at J, with 16 bases between the two ends. The germline V gene has CDR1 MDHEN and CDR2 SYDVKM. In DNA, the CDR3 is TGTGCCAGCAGTGGGGGGGGGCCACTGTCAGATACGCAGTATTTT. Its translation: CASSGGGPLSDTQYF.

In regard to this clonotype: This may be a read error: a much more frequent sequence differs by one nucleotide. V gene TRBV28 combines with J gene TRBJ2-1; TRBD2 matches at 8 bases. The germline V gene encodes CDR1 MDHEN and CDR2 SYDVKM. The CDR3 has 14 amino acids. This CDR3 reads CPSSFGRASNEQFF. CDR3 bases: TGTCCCAGCAGTTTCGGGAGGGCTTCCAATGAGCAGTTCTTC.

This clonotype showed up many times. The rearrangement joins TRBV9 to TRBJ2-1, with a tentative D call TRBD2 (5 bases). The V and J ends lost 0 bases and 2 bases respectively, with 15 bases between them. This CDR3 has 17 amino acids. Germline V CDR1 and CDR2: SGDLS, YYNGEE. In DNA, the CDR3 is TGTGCCAGCAGCGTAGCTGCTCTAGCCCGGACCTACAATGAGCAGTTCTTC. Translation: CASSVAALARTYNEQFF.

Only a few counts were recorded for this clonotype. The genes are TRBV30 and TRBJ1-5; tentatively, D is TRBD1 (5 bases). The CDR3 covers 18 residues. V was cut by 0 bases and J by 2 bases, with 20 bases left in between. Germline V gene data show CDR1 as GTSNPN and CDR2 as SVGIG (reference sequence). DNA for the CDR3: TGTGCCTGGAGTGTACCCGGCCCGCGTAGCAGGGGCAATCAGCCCCAGCATTTT. It translates to CAWSVPGPRSRGNQPQHF.

This clonotype was counted only a few times. This CDR3 reads CASSQTSGPTVSSGNTIYF. As DNA, the CDR3 is TGCGCCAGCAGCCAAACTTCGGGCCCAACGGTGAGCTCTGGAAACACCATATATTTT. J is TRBJ1-3 and V is TRBV4-3; D is undetermined. V lost 2 bases, J lost 0 bases, and 20 bases lay in between. The CDR3 spans 19 residues. CDR1 and CDR2 from the germline V gene are LGHNA and YSLEER.

V usage is TRBV9 and J usage is TRBJ2-5; D uncertain. The J call may be in error: the DNA end matches TRBJ2-4 better. CDR1 SGDLS and CDR2 YYNGEE come from the germline V gene. The CDR3 spans 12 residues. The CDR3 sequence: CASSSLYGIQYF. In nucleotides, the CDR3 is TGTGCCAGCAGCTCACTATACGGCATTCAGTACTTC.

This clonotype was seen many times. V and J are TRBV4-2 and TRBJ1-5; D might be TRBD1 (5 bases). Germline V gives CDR1 LGHNA, CDR2 YNFKEQ. V gave up 6 bases and J gave up 4 bases, with 13 bases separating them. The CDR3 covers 14 residues. The CDR3 sequence: CASSHTGSNQPQHF. In nucleotides, the CDR3 is TGTGCCAGCAGTCACACAGGTTCTAATCAGCCCCAGCATTTT.

This clonotype was detected only a few times. The V gene is TRBV6-2 or TRBV6-3, the J gene TRBJ1-1; D is unresolved. V was pared by 6 bases and J by 0 bases, with 11 bases between. The CDR3 loop spans 14 amino acids. Germline V gene sequence: CDR1 MNHEY, CDR2 SVGEGT. For the CDR3, the DNA is TGTGCCAGCAGGGAACGCCTGATGAACACTGAAGCTTTCTTT. It specifies CASRERLMNTEAFF.

This chain connects TRBV12-3 or TRBV12-4 to TRBJ2-3; D possibly corresponds to TRBD2 (5 bases). This CDR3 region has 13 residues. V was clipped by 7 bases and J by 4 bases, with 12 bases between them. CDR3 nucleotide sequence: TGTGCCAGCATAGGGTGGGGAGCAGATACGCAGTATTTT. Amino acids: CASIGWGADTQYF.

This clonotype was observed many times. The gene calls are TRBV5-6 and TRBJ2-3; D call uncertain. V was cut by 5 bases and J by 0 bases, with 7 bases left in between. CDR1 SGHDT and CDR2 YYEEEE come from the germline V gene. CDR3 length equals 13 residues. The CDR3 loop reads CASRVGSTDTQYF. CDR3 DNA: TGTGCCAGCAGAGTGGGGAGCACAGATACGCAGTATTTT.

This clonotype was seen repeatedly, ten times or more. The V gene is TRBV9, the J gene TRBJ1-5; D may be TRBD1 (5 bases). From germline, CDR1 is SGDLS and CDR2 YYNGEE. The V end lost 5 bases, the J end lost 0 bases, and 18 bases lay between the germline ends. The CDR3 runs 17 residues. The CDR3, as DNA: TGTGCCAGCAGTAGAGGGACTCGAGCAGATAGCAATCAGCCCCAGCATTTT. Translated, it gives CASSRGTRADSNQPQHF.

The chain employs TRBV7-9 and TRBJ2-3; D possibly uses TRBD1 or TRBD2 (6 bases each). The V end lost 5 bases, the J end lost 0 bases, and 12 bases lay between the germline ends. CDR3 length equals 15 residues. The germline V gene encodes CDR1 SEHNR and CDR2 FQNEAQ (reference sequence). The CDR3 coding sequence is TGTGCCAGCAGCCTGCTAGGGGGGAGCACAGATACGCAGTATTTT. As protein: CASSLLGGSTDTQYF.